A selection of T cell receptor beta chains follows, all from one sample in a study of shared clonotypes between healthy human individuals. Only in-frame clones appear in the TCRdb table, and some are missing; sequencing was by immunoSEQ multiplex PCR. The data contain fewer than 700,000 clones, around three quarters of them singletons. Sequenced sample: PBMCs. Every receptor here comes from a woman in her thirties or forties in good health. Some clones in this sample may be carry-over from other donors' samples. Both conserved end residues are part of each CDR3. The D gene is left open where the match is weak. A clone size is listed for some rows: how often the clone was seen (once, few, many), or a class if it is expanded.

clone_size: NA; v_call: TRBV7-6; d_call: NA; j_call: TRBJ2-2; cdr3_aa: CASRIWSGTNTGELFF; cdr3_nt: TGTGCCAGCAGGATTTGGAGCGGCACGAACACCGGGGAGCTGTTTTTT
clone_size: few; v_call: TRBV7-2; d_call: NA; j_call: TRBJ2-5; cdr3_aa: CASSLNEETQYF; cdr3_nt: TGTGCCAGCAGCTTAAACGAAGAGACCCAGTACTTC
clone_size: few; v_call: TRBV7-9; d_call: NA; j_call: TRBJ1-4; cdr3_aa: CASSFQGAGEKLFF; cdr3_nt: TGTGCCAGCAGCTTCCAGGGCGCTGGCGAAAAACTGTTTTTT
clone_size: NA; v_call: TRBV15; d_call: TRBD2; j_call: TRBJ2-7; cdr3_aa: CATSRGTGGTEQYF; cdr3_nt: TGTGCCACCAGCAGAGGGACGGGAGGGACCGAGCAGTACTTC
clone_size: NA; v_call: TRBV5-1; d_call: TRBD1; j_call: TRBJ2-5; cdr3_aa: CASSPEGTGIETQYF; cdr3_nt: TGCGCCAGCAGCCCGGAGGGGACAGGGATAGAGACCCAGTACTTC
clone_size: NA; v_call: TRBV7-9; d_call: NA; j_call: TRBJ2-5; cdr3_aa: CASSTGRETQYF; cdr3_nt: TGTGCCAGCAGCACAGGGAGGGAGACCCAGTACTTC
clone_size: NA; v_call: TRBV18; d_call: TRBD2; j_call: TRBJ2-5; cdr3_aa: CASSPPMTSGRVVETQYF; cdr3_nt: TGTGCCAGCTCACCACCGATGACCAGCGGGAGAGTGGTGGAGACCCAGTACTTC
clone_size: many; v_call: TRBV6-5; d_call: NA; j_call: TRBJ2-2; cdr3_aa: CASSLQGTGELFF; cdr3_nt: TGTGCCAGCAGTTTGCAGGGAACCGGGGAGCTGTTTTTT
clone_size: NA; v_call: TRBV2; d_call: TRBD2; j_call: TRBJ2-7; cdr3_aa: CASSVRLAAYEQYF; cdr3_nt: TGTGCCAGCAGTGTGCGACTAGCGGCGTACGAGCAGTACTTC
clone_size: NA; v_call: TRBV4-1; d_call: TRBD1; j_call: TRBJ2-7; cdr3_aa: CASSQLNTGGRYEQYF; cdr3_nt: TGCGCCAGCAGCCAACTAAATACAGGGGGAAGGTACGAGCAGTACTTC
clone_size: NA; v_call: TRBV5-1; d_call: TRBD2; j_call: TRBJ2-7; cdr3_aa: CASSLSGRTEQYF; cdr3_nt: TGCGCCAGCAGCTTGAGCGGGAGAACCGAGCAGTACTTC
clone_size: few; v_call: TRBV6-1; d_call: NA; j_call: TRBJ2-7; cdr3_aa: CASSEAYMRYEQYF; cdr3_nt: TGTGCCAGCAGTGAAGCGTATATGAGGTACGAGCAGTACTTC
clone_size: few; v_call: TRBV28; d_call: NA; j_call: TRBJ2-5; cdr3_aa: CASSPRGRGRRETQYF; cdr3_nt: TGTGCCAGCAGTCCCCGCGGCCGTGGAAGGCGAGAGACCCAGTACTTC
clone_size: NA; v_call: TRBV10-2; d_call: NA; j_call: TRBJ1-2; cdr3_aa: CASSEFRTSNYGYTF; cdr3_nt: TGCGCCAGCAGTGAGTTTCGGACATCTAACTATGGCTACACCTTC
clone_size: NA; v_call: TRBV21-1; d_call: NA; j_call: TRBJ2-7; cdr3_aa: CASTGGAGLRRSYEQYF; cdr3_nt: TGTGCCAGCACCGGGGGGGCGGGTCTGCGACGCTCCTACGAGCAGTACTTC
clone_size: NA; v_call: TRBV5-4; d_call: NA; j_call: TRBJ2-2; cdr3_aa: CASSFGRGNTGELFF; cdr3_nt: TGTGCCAGCAGCTTTGGCAGGGGAAACACCGGGGAGCTGTTTTTT
clone_size: NA; v_call: TRBV7-3; d_call: TRBD2; j_call: TRBJ2-3; cdr3_aa: CASSLLAGGLPTQYF; cdr3_nt: TGTGCCAGCAGCTTACTAGCGGGAGGACTTCCTACGCAGTATTTT
clone_size: NA; v_call: TRBV7-2; d_call: NA; j_call: TRBJ1-4; cdr3_aa: CASSLSRNNEKLFF; cdr3_nt: TGTGCCAGCAGCTTAAGCCGTAATAATGAAAAACTGTTTTTT
clone_size: once; v_call: TRBV18; d_call: NA; j_call: TRBJ2-7; cdr3_aa: CASSPPDTQAYEQYF; cdr3_nt: TGTGCCAGCTCACCACCGGACACACAGGCCTACGAGCAGTACTTC
clone_size: NA; v_call: TRBV10-3; d_call: TRBD2; j_call: TRBJ2-1; cdr3_aa: CAITVGGRIGEQFF; cdr3_nt: TGTGCCATTACCGTGGGCGGGAGAATCGGTGAGCAGTTCTTC
clone_size: NA; v_call: TRBV28; d_call: NA; j_call: TRBJ2-1; cdr3_aa: CASSLMRGHQFF; cdr3_nt: TGTGCCAGCAGTCTCATGAGGGGACATCAGTTCTTC
clone_size: once; v_call: TRBV4-2; d_call: TRBD2; j_call: TRBJ2-1; cdr3_aa: CASSQSPGTRAYNEQFF; cdr3_nt: TGTGCCAGCAGCCAGTCCCCCGGGACTAGGGCTTACAATGAGCAGTTCTTC
clone_size: NA; v_call: TRBV29-1; d_call: NA; j_call: TRBJ2-5; cdr3_aa: CSVGGGQVAETQYF; cdr3_nt: TGCAGCGTTGGGGGCGGGCAGGTCGCGGAGACCCAGTACTTC
clone_size: NA; v_call: TRBV28; d_call: NA; j_call: TRBJ1-1; cdr3_aa: CASTPRRWGTEAFF; cdr3_nt: TGTGCCAGCACCCCTCGGAGGTGGGGCACTGAAGCTTTCTTT
clone_size: NA; v_call: TRBV15; d_call: NA; j_call: TRBJ1-2; cdr3_aa: CATSREPDSAYGYTF; cdr3_nt: TGTGCCACCAGCAGGGAGCCGGACTCGGCCTATGGCTACACCTTC
clone_size: once; v_call: TRBV7-9; d_call: TRBD1; j_call: TRBJ1-1; cdr3_aa: CASSPLPEGANTEAFF; cdr3_nt: TGTGCCAGCAGCCCCCTCCCCGAGGGGGCGAACACTGAAGCTTTCTTT
clone_size: NA; v_call: TRBV29-1; d_call: NA; j_call: TRBJ1-1; cdr3_aa: CSVEHSRTMNTEAFF; cdr3_nt: TGCAGCGTTGAGCACAGCCGAACGATGAACACTGAAGCTTTCTTT
clone_size: NA; v_call: TRBV28; d_call: TRBD1; j_call: TRBJ1-3; cdr3_aa: CASSFDRAGNTIYF; cdr3_nt: TGTGCCAGCAGTTTCGACAGGGCTGGAAACACCATATATTTT
clone_size: NA; v_call: TRBV5-6; d_call: NA; j_call: TRBJ2-6; cdr3_aa: CASSLAGANVLTF; cdr3_nt: TGTGCCAGCAGCTTGGCCGGGGCCAACGTCCTGACTTTC
clone_size: few; v_call: TRBV25-1; d_call: NA; j_call: TRBJ1-1; cdr3_aa: CASMKSGVAEAFF; cdr3_nt: TGTGCCAGCATGAAATCCGGGGTGGCTGAAGCTTTCTTT
clone_size: NA; v_call: TRBV18; d_call: NA; j_call: TRBJ2-2; cdr3_aa: CATSDRVASGELFF; cdr3_nt: TGTGCCACTAGCGACAGGGTGGCGTCCGGGGAGCTGTTTTTT
clone_size: NA; v_call: TRBV5-1; d_call: TRBD2; j_call: TRBJ2-1; cdr3_aa: CASTAGTSGEQFF; cdr3_nt: TGCGCCAGCACTGCTGGGACTAGCGGTGAGCAGTTCTTC
clone_size: once; v_call: TRBV19; d_call: TRBD2; j_call: TRBJ2-7; cdr3_aa: CASSIGGRYEQYF; cdr3_nt: TGTGCCAGTAGTATCGGCGGGAGGTACGAGCAGTACTTC
clone_size: NA; v_call: TRBV5-4; d_call: NA; j_call: TRBJ2-7; cdr3_aa: CASSQQGRYEQYF; cdr3_nt: TGTGCCAGCAGCCAACAGGGGAGGTACGAGCAGTACTTC